Below, 18 T cell receptor beta chains from the same sample are listed, as sequenced in a study of identical twins. TCRdb fed the 5' RACE reads into MiXCR, producing one record per CDR3 protein. The data show 250,000 to 350,000 distinct CDR3 sequences, about 8% seen once. These sequences were also reported in another study, on yellow fever vaccine responses in identical twins.

The sample comprised memory (CD45RO+) T cells sorted from blood. These TCRs come from a woman between 18 and 30 years old in good health.

This clonotype showed up just a few times. The J gene is TRBJ1-2, the V gene TRBV20-1; D might be TRBD1 (6 bases). The CDR3 is made up of 12 amino acids. CDR1 is DFQATT and CDR2 is SNEGSKA in the germline V gene (reference sequence). Trimming removed 4 bases from V and 4 bases from J, with 10 bases in between. The CDR3 DNA reads TGCAGTGCTAAGGACAGCCTCTATGGCTACACCTTC. Its translation: CSAKDSLYGYTF.

This clonotype came up a few times. This chain connects TRBV24-1 to TRBJ2-5, with a weak D call TRBD1 (5 bases). This CDR3 is built from 17 residues. Germline CDR1 is KGHDR and CDR2 is SFDVKD. V dropped 4 bases and J dropped 0 bases, with 17 bases sitting between them. CDR3 sequence reads: CATSDRPLQENQETQYF. Written as DNA, the CDR3 is TGTGCCACCAGTGACCGACCACTACAGGAAAACCAAGAGACCCAGTACTTC.

The chain combines TRBV7-2 with TRBJ2-5, with TRBD2 identical over 13 bases. CDR3 length: 16 residues. Germline-derived CDR1 and CDR2 are SGHTA and FQGNSA. V lost 5 bases to trimming and J lost 2 bases; unmatched junction nucleotides: 5. CDR3 bases: TGTGCCAGCAGCCGCGGACTAGCGGGAGCTCAAGAGACCCAGTACTTC. Translated, it gives CASSRGLAGAQETQYF. Using reference TRBV7-2 and TRBJ2-5 for the parts outside the CDR3, the full variable domain is GAGVSQSPSNKVTEKGKDVELRCDPISGHTALYWYRQSLGQGLEFLIYFQGNSAPDKSGLPSDRFSAERTGGSVSTLTIQRTQQEDSAVYLCASSRGLAGAQETQYFGPGTRLLVL.

This clonotype showed up many times. The V gene is TRBV4-2, the J gene TRBJ1-2; D is unresolved. CDR1 and CDR2 (germline): LGHNA, YNFKEQ. This CDR3 has 16 residues. The germline V and J ends were trimmed by 0 bases and 8 bases, with 19 bases remaining between them. This chain's CDR3 is CASSQDRLGPTRGYTF. The CDR3 DNA sequence: TGTGCCAGCAGCCAAGATAGGCTAGGGCCTACGAGGGGCTACACCTTC.

This clonotype came up many times. J is TRBJ1-6 and V is TRBV12-3 or TRBV12-4; possibly TRBD1 for D (6 bases). The CDR3 contains 17 residues. The V and J ends lost 3 bases and 0 bases respectively, with 12 bases between them. The CDR3 spells CASSLKGGSSYNSPLHF. In nucleotides, the CDR3 is TGTGCCAGCAGTTTGAAAGGGGGGAGCTCCTATAATTCACCCCTCCACTTT.

This clonotype was counted many times. The genes are TRBV7-2 and TRBJ1-5; a weak D match, TRBD1 (5 bases). The V end was cut by 2 bases, the J end by 6 bases, with 14 bases between. The CDR3 has 15 amino acids. Germline V gene lookup returns CDR1 SGHTA and CDR2 FQGNSA. The CDR3 bases are TGTGCCAGCAGCTTATCCAGGGCCCACGGTCAGCCCCAGCATTTT. This codes for CASSLSRAHGQPQHF.

This clonotype was counted at least ten times. The chain recombines TRBV2 with TRBJ2-1; D is unresolved. This CDR3 has 13 amino acids. Trimming took 7 bases from V and 9 from J, leaving 16 bases between them. CDR1 and CDR2 (germline): SNHLY, FYNNEI. The CDR3 sequence: CASTLNPRGEQFF. For the CDR3, the DNA is TGTGCCAGCACCCTGAACCCTAGAGGTGAGCAGTTCTTC.

The chain links TRBV11-3 to TRBJ2-3; D not resolved. This CDR3 has 16 residues. Looked up from germline, CDR1 is SGHNT and CDR2 is YENEEA. V lost 1 base, J lost 2 bases, and 13 bases lay in between. This chain's CDR3 is CASSLAGSAVTDTQYF. The DNA for the CDR3 is TGTGCCAGCAGCTTAGCTGGGTCAGCCGTCACAGATACGCAGTATTTT.

The rearrangement uses TRBV20-1 and TRBJ2-3, with D perhaps matching TRBD1 (6 bases). Germline CDR1 is DFQATT and CDR2 is SNEGSKA (reference sequence). The CDR3 has 13 residues. CDR3 residues: CSVRGQQTDTQYF. The CDR3 region has the DNA TGCAGCGTGCGCGGACAGCAAACCGATACGCAGTATTTT.

This clonotype occurred many times. The J gene is TRBJ2-1, the V gene TRBV20-1; 12 nucleotides match TRBD2. The CDR3 extends over 15 amino acids. With V trimmed by 5 bases and J by 4 bases, 6 bases remained unmatched. Looked up from germline, CDR1 is DFQATT and CDR2 is SNEGSKA (reference sequence). The CDR3 region has the DNA TGCAGTGCTGAACGACTAGCGGGAGTTTACAATGAGCAGTTCTTC. Protein: CSAERLAGVYNEQFF.

V is TRBV6-4 and J is TRBJ2-3; D may be TRBD2 (6 bases). CDR3 length equals 13 residues. CDR1 is MRHNA and CDR2 is SNTAGT in the germline V gene. Trimming stripped 0 bases from V and 7 bases from J, with 8 bases between. CDR3 sequence reads: CASSDSAGYTQYF. The CDR3 coding sequence is TGTGCCAGCAGTGACTCTGCGGGGTATACGCAGTATTTT.

This clonotype was detected a few times. The genes are TRBV12-3 or TRBV12-4 and TRBJ2-5; 11 bases fit TRBD2. The length of the CDR3 is 15 residues. Trimming at V came to 5 bases and at J to 5 bases, leaving 7 bases not matched to a gene. In nucleotides, the CDR3 is TGTGCCAGCAGTCGAATAGCGGGAGGGGGGGAGACCCAGTACTTC. As protein: CASSRIAGGGETQYF.

This clonotype was found many times. The chain combines TRBV4-1 with TRBJ1-2; a possible D gene is TRBD1 (5 bases). V was pared by 1 base and J by 7 bases, with 22 bases between. The CDR3 runs to 17 residues. Germline V lookup: CDR1 MGHRA, CDR2 YSYEKL. The CDR3 is CASSQALSRRGSGGYTF. The CDR3 region has the DNA TGCGCCAGCAGCCAAGCTCTCTCCAGGCGGGGGTCGGGTGGCTACACCTTC.

This clonotype appeared a few times. DNA for the CDR3: TGTGCCAGCAGCTTAGAAATAGCGGGGCTAGGGAGCACTGAAGCTTTCTTT. Amino acids: CASSLEIAGLGSTEAFF. This chain uses TRBV7-8 with TRBJ1-1; perhaps TRBD1 as D (5 bases). The CDR3 is 17 residues long. Trimming left V 1 base short and J 4 bases short, with 19 bases between. From germline, CDR1 is SGHVS and CDR2 FQNEAQ.

This clonotype was counted ten times or more. The chain recombines TRBV12-3 or TRBV12-4 with TRBJ1-1; D call uncertain. The CDR3 has 11 residues. V was clipped by 6 bases and J by 3 bases, with 5 bases between them. As DNA, the CDR3 is TGTGCCAGCAGCCCCGACACTGAAGCTTTCTTT. Protein sequence: CASSPDTEAFF.

In this sample, this clonotype turned up many times. This chain uses TRBV7-9 with TRBJ2-1; D remains unclear. Germline values: CDR1 SEHNR, CDR2 FQNEAQ (reference sequence). Trimming removed 5 bases at V and 1 base at J, with 12 bases between. The CDR3 spans 15 residues. The CDR3 sequence is CASSKSESSYNEQFF. The DNA for the CDR3 is TGTGCCAGCAGCAAGTCTGAGAGTTCCTACAATGAGCAGTTCTTC.

At least ten counts were recorded for this clonotype. The V call is TRBV7-9, the J call TRBJ1-1; D gene uncertain. The V and J ends lost 5 bases and 1 base respectively, with 2 bases between them. CDR3 length: 11 residues. Germline CDR1 reads SEHNR; CDR2 reads FQNEAQ (reference sequence). CDR3 residues: CASSANTEAFF. The CDR3 region has the DNA TGTGCCAGCAGCGCGAACACTGAAGCTTTCTTT.

There are a few counts of this clonotype. The chain employs TRBV5-6 and TRBJ2-1; TRBD1 matches at 7 bases. CDR3 length: 15 residues. V lost 4 bases and J lost 6; bases outside the gene matches: 10. The V gene's germline CDR1 is SGHDT and CDR2 YYEEEE. In DNA form, the CDR3 reads TGTGCCAGCAGCGGGTTGCCAACAGGGGTCAATGAGCAGTTCTTC. Its translation: CASSGLPTGVNEQFF.